This T cell receptor beta chain emerged from a study of shared clonotypes between healthy human individuals. Germline-derived CDR1 and CDR2 are SQVTM and ANQGSEA. With 4 bases removed from V and 5 bases from J, the gap between germline ends came to 9 bases. CDR3 length: 12 residues. Naivety among CD8 cells was defined by CD45RO negativity and positive CCR7 selection, thereby excluding terminally differentiated effector memory CD45RA+ cells. Donors, without exception, were Caucasian adults residing in Nashville, Tennessee. Concerning this clone: The antigen remains unidentified.

Broader study findings: A small donor pool kept down the genetic and exposure-history diversity that was represented. For sorted subsets, rarefaction showed incomplete sequencing despite large depth.

Produced via immunoSEQ multiplex PCR; TCRdb's table is partial and in-frame only. In the table there are roughly 550,000 clones, around 95% of which are singletons. What was sequenced was naive CD8+ T cells sorted from blood. The chain employs TRBV29-1 and TRBJ2-1; perhaps TRBD1 as D (5 bases). The clonotype comes from a woman in her twenties or thirties in good health. In DNA, the CDR3 is TGCAGCGTTGCTGAACAGGACAATGAGCAGTTCTTC. This encodes CSVAEQDNEQFF.